This T cell receptor beta chain was obtained from a study of blood T cell repertoires in COVID-19. Whole-study context: Sites across the United States, Italy and Spain contributed samples from acute and convalescent COVID-19. Sources were T cells, B-cell-depleted T cells, or PBMCs; the material itself was cDNA or gDNA.

The CDR3 contains 17 residues. Germline V gene lookup returns CDR1 SEHNR and CDR2 FQNEAQ (reference sequence). V was pared by 0 bases and J by 10 bases, with 12 bases of the junction left unmatched. Authors' methods: The authors estimated nucleated cell counts from reference gene primer amplification. Sequencing used immunoSEQ multiplex PCR; TCRdb keeps in-frame clones, though not all of them. V, J and clone size are taken as reported in that table, and D and trimming were inferred from the DNA itself. The repertoire has 26,000 or so clones, roughly 90% of them found once; the top ten carry less than 20%.

The gene calls are TRBV7-9 and TRBJ2-1; TRBD2 aligns across 10 bases. Sequenced sample: peripheral blood. The source of this sequence is a human donor with active COVID-19. The donor label of this sample is uncertain. This CDR3 reads CASSLAGGLLAGREQFF. In DNA, the CDR3 is TGTGCCAGCAGCTTAGCGGGGGGCCTACTAGCGGGGAGGGAGCAGTTCTTC.